This T cell receptor beta chain was found in a study of T cell responses to AZD1222 COVID-19 vaccine. Overall study findings and caveats: There were mostly white British donors and more females than males, and clonal diversity was possibly underestimated.

Unmatched junction bases numbered 7, after V lost 3 bases and J lost 4 bases. The CDR3 length is 15 residues. Germline V CDR1 and CDR2: MNHNS, SASEGT. Assay: immunoSEQ multiplex PCR; the TCRdb copy retains only in-frame clones and omits some. This sample has some 120,000 clones, with approximately 85% found just once. Remarks on this clone: Its target is unknown.

The V and J genes are TRBV6-1 and TRBJ2-7, with TRBD1 matching over 9 bases. The receptor comes from an adult in good health. Sequenced here: peripheral blood, sampled on day 0 of AZD1222 vaccination. CDR3 loop: CASSDGTGPVYEQYF. In DNA form, the CDR3 reads TGTGCCAGCAGTGACGGGACAGGGCCAGTTTACGAGCAGTACTTC.